The clone carrying this TCR beta chain has at least ten counts. As yet, its antigen is unknown. Trimming took off 5 bases at V and 1 base at J, with 11 bases between the two ends. There are 15 residues in the CDR3. Germline CDR1 and CDR2: SEHNR and FQNEAQ (reference sequence). The data belong to a study of T cell repertoires in cytomegalovirus infection. About the research overall: Matching HLA type, along with CMV infection, was indicated by public TCR beta signatures.

Study conclusions and caveats: Clonotypes of TCR beta that were HLA-C-restricted and CMV-specific dominated the ex vivo response.

TCRdb ran MiXCR on the reads and lists one entry per CDR3 protein. The sample holds nearly 650,000 distinct CDR3 sequences, around 24% seen once. Sequenced sample: CD8+ T cells from PBMCs. J is TRBJ2-2 and V is TRBV7-9, with no clear D. This receptor was identified in a human donor in good health (CMV status not recorded). Some clones in this sample may be carry-over from other donors' samples. CDR3 coding DNA: TGTGCCAGCAGCGCCATGGCCCGGAACACCGGGGAGCTGTTTTTT. Protein sequence: CASSAMARNTGELFF. The full variable domain, completed using reference TRBV7-9 and TRBJ2-2, is DTGVSQNPRHKITKRGQNVTFRCDPISEHNRLYWYRQTLGQGPEFLTYFQNEAQLEKSRLLSDRFSAERPKGSFSTLEIQRTEQGDSAMYLCASSAMARNTGELFFGEGSRLTVL.